The 23 T cell receptor beta chains below all came from one sample that was sequenced in a study of shared clonotypes between healthy human individuals. Only in-frame clones appear in the TCRdb table, and some are missing; sequencing was by immunoSEQ multiplex PCR. The sample carries roughly 2,000,000 clones, about 95% recorded once. Naive CD8 cells lacked CD45RO and underwent positive selection for CCR7, leaving out terminally differentiated effector memory CD45RA+ cells. The sample taken for sequencing was naive CD8+ T cells sorted from blood. The receptors come from a man between 18 and 35 years old in good health.

This clone was recorded only once. The chain uses TRBV11-2 and TRBJ2-5; 9 bases are a match to TRBD1. This CDR3 has 15 residues. From germline, CDR1 is SGHAT and CDR2 FQNNGV. V shed 7 bases and J 4 bases; nucleotides not matched to a gene: 10. This chain's CDR3 is CASTQDRGKGETQYF. The CDR3 coding sequence is TGTGCCAGCACCCAAGACAGGGGGAAGGGAGAGACCCAGTACTTC.

With regard to this clone: This sample also contains other DNA sequences that code for the same CDR3. The rearrangement joins TRBV19 to TRBJ2-1; D unresolved. Germline values: CDR1 LNHDA, CDR2 SQIVND (reference sequence). The CDR3 loop spans 13 amino acids. V gave up 3 bases and J gave up 4 bases, with 7 bases separating them. CDR3 loop: CASSILEYNEQFF. In DNA, the CDR3 is TGTGCCAGTAGTATTTTAGAGTACAATGAGCAGTTCTTC.

This clone was recorded a few times. The chain links TRBV29-1 to TRBJ1-1; D is unresolved. Looked up from germline, CDR1 is SQVTM and CDR2 is ANQGSEA. Trimming left V 6 bases short and J 3 bases short, with 17 bases between. The CDR3 has 14 amino acids. CDR3 amino acids: CSVFNYSVDTEAFF. As DNA, the CDR3 is TGCAGCGTGTTCAACTACAGCGTGGACACTGAAGCTTTCTTT. Using reference TRBV29-1 and TRBJ1-1 for the parts outside the CDR3, the full variable domain is SAVISQKPSRDICQRGTSLTIQCQVDSQVTMMFWYRQQPGQSLTLIATANQGSEATYESGFVIDKFPISRPNLTFSTLTVSNMSPEDSSIYLCSVFNYSVDTEAFFGQGTRLTVV.

This rearrangement joins TRBV7-2 to TRBJ2-3; D is unresolved. The germline CDR1 and CDR2 sequences are SGHTA and FQGNSA. Deletions cut 2 bases from V and 2 bases from J, with 5 bases between. The CDR3 loop spans 13 amino acids. The DNA of the CDR3 is TGTGCCAGCAGCTTAAAACTCACAGATACGCAGTATTTT. Amino acids: CASSLKLTDTQYF.

The gene calls are TRBV27 and TRBJ2-1; the D gene is possibly TRBD2 (7 bases). Trimming stripped 6 bases from V and 5 bases from J, with 20 bases between. Germline CDR1 is MNHEY and CDR2 is SMNVEV (reference sequence). The CDR3 consists of 16 residues. CDR3 sequence (DNA): TGTGCCAGCAGCCCCCTAACCCGGGGGGCGAACAATGAGCAGTTCTTC. Translating gives CASSPLTRGANNEQFF.

The chain carries TRBV12-5 and TRBJ2-1; D is unresolved. The CDR3 runs 15 residues. From germline, CDR1 is LGHNT and CDR2 FRNRAP. V was clipped by 5 bases and J by 0 bases, with 11 bases between them. The CDR3 DNA reads TGTGCTAGTGGTCTCAGCCTCACCTCCTACAATGAGCAGTTCTTC. Translated: CASGLSLTSYNEQFF.

The V gene is TRBV7-9, the J gene TRBJ1-1, with 8 bases fitting TRBD1. The CDR3 is 16 residues long. Germline values: CDR1 SEHNR, CDR2 FQNEAQ (reference sequence). V was pared by 6 bases and J by 1 base, with 10 bases of the junction left unmatched. The CDR3 here is CASSPSTGVRNTEAFF. DNA of the CDR3: TGTGCCAGCAGTCCTTCGACAGGGGTGAGGAACACTGAAGCTTTCTTT.

CDR3 sequence (DNA): TGTGCCAGCAGCTTACCGTCTAGCGCGGCGGAAGAGACCCAGTACTTC. It translates to CASSLPSSAAEETQYF. The chain joins TRBV7-9 to TRBJ2-5, with TRBD2 as a possible D gene (6 bases). Germline values: CDR1 SEHNR, CDR2 FQNEAQ (reference sequence). V dropped 2 bases and J dropped 3 bases, with 16 bases sitting between them. The CDR3 is made up of 16 amino acids.

The chain recombines TRBV10-3 with TRBJ2-2; D remains ambiguous. This CDR3 contains 12 residues. The ends were cut back, 6 bases at V and 2 bases at J, with 4 bases in the middle. Per the germline V gene, CDR1 is ENHRY and CDR2 is SYGVKD. The CDR3 region is CAISDNTGELFF. CDR3 nucleotides: TGTGCCATCAGCGACAACACCGGGGAGCTGTTTTTT.

The J gene is TRBJ2-7, the V gene TRBV7-2; TRBD2 might be the D (6 bases). The CDR3 runs to 12 residues. CDR1 is SGHTA and CDR2 is FQGNSA in the germline V gene. Trimming took 3 bases from V and 6 from J, leaving 9 bases between them. The DNA for the CDR3 is TGTGCCAGCAGCTTCCTCGGGGGCGAGCAGTACTTC. Its translation is CASSFLGGEQYF.

The chain employs TRBV28 and TRBJ2-5; D tentatively reads TRBD1 or TRBD2 (6 bases each). V lost 2 bases and J lost 0, with 22 bases in between. There are 19 residues in the CDR3. Germline values: CDR1 MDHEN, CDR2 SYDVKM. This CDR3 reads CASSLIARGGPPYQETQYF. In DNA, the CDR3 is TGTGCCAGCAGTTTAATCGCTCGAGGGGGGCCCCCGTACCAAGAGACCCAGTACTTC.

There are a few counts of this clone. The chain is built from TRBV6-5 and TRBJ1-6, with 7 bases aligning to TRBD1. Germline loops: CDR1 MNHEY, CDR2 SVGAGI. After removal of 0 bases from V and 6 bases from J, the junction contained 2 bases not matched to a gene. The CDR3 contains 15 residues. CDR3 coding DNA: TGTGCCAGCAGTTACTCGACAGGGCGTAATTCACCCCTCCACTTT. Translated, it gives CASSYSTGRNSPLHF.

This rearrangement joins TRBV2 to TRBJ2-7; D unclear. V lost 7 bases and J lost 0, with 10 bases in between. The CDR3 totals 13 residues. The V gene's germline CDR1 is SNHLY and CDR2 FYNNEI. CDR3 region: CASNGGSSYEQYF. The CDR3 DNA sequence: TGTGCCAGCAACGGCGGCAGCTCCTACGAGCAGTACTTC.

The chain is built from TRBV2 and TRBJ2-5; 8 positions agree with TRBD1. Germline values: CDR1 SNHLY, CDR2 FYNNEI. The CDR3 is 16 residues long. The junction had 15 bases not matched to a gene; V was cut back by 7 bases and J by 5 bases. CDR3: CASTENAGTGAETQYF. DNA for the CDR3: TGTGCCAGCACGGAGAACGCCGGGACAGGAGCGGAGACCCAGTACTTC.

The V and J genes are TRBV18 and TRBJ1-5; weak D call: TRBD1 (6 bases). V lost 4 bases, J lost 4 bases, and 17 bases lay in between. The CDR3 has 16 amino acids. The germline V gene has CDR1 KGHSH and CDR2 LQKENI. Here the CDR3 DNA reads TGTGCCAGCTCACACGAGAGATGGCAGGGGAATCAGCCCCAGCATTTT. Amino acids: CASSHERWQGNQPQHF. The full variable domain, its missing parts supplied by reference TRBV18 and TRBJ1-5, is NAGVMQNPRHLVRRRGQEARLRCSPMKGHSHVYWYRQLPEEGLKFMVYLQKENIIDESGMPKERFSAEFPKEGPSILRIQQVVRGDSAAYFCASSHERWQGNQPQHFGDGTRLSIL.

The chain uses TRBV6-6 and TRBJ2-5, with 9 bases fitting TRBD1. Losses at the gene ends were 5 bases for V and 3 bases for J; bases not matched to a gene: 10. The CDR3 loop spans 16 amino acids. Germline values: CDR1 MNHNY, CDR2 SVGAGI (reference sequence). Here the CDR3 reads CASSLRRRDREETQYF. The CDR3 coding sequence is TGTGCCAGCAGTCTAAGACGCCGGGACAGGGAAGAGACCCAGTACTTC.

The genes are TRBV25-1 and TRBJ2-2, with D possibly TRBD2 on 5 matching bases. Per germline, CDR1 MGHDK and CDR2 SYGVNS. The V gene lost 3 bases and the J gene lost 7 bases, with 12 bases spanning the gap. The CDR3 runs 14 residues. CDR3 nucleotides: TGTGCCAGCAGTGAGGCGGGTAGTAACGGGGAGCTGTTTTTT. This gives the protein CASSEAGSNGELFF.

V is TRBV5-4 and J is TRBJ2-7; no definite D call. Germline lookup yields CDR1 SGHNT and CDR2 YYREEE (reference sequence). V shed 1 base and J shed 3 bases, with 8 bases lying between them. CDR3 length equals 13 residues. The CDR3 DNA is TGTGCCAGCAGCTTGAACACGGACTACGAGCAGTACTTC. Translated, it gives CASSLNTDYEQYF.

The chain employs TRBV7-3 and TRBJ2-1, with 8 nucleotides matching TRBD2. J gave up 6 bases and V 5 bases, and 9 bases lay outside the gene matches. Looked up from germline, CDR1 is SGHTA and CDR2 is FQGTGA. The CDR3 consists of 15 residues. The CDR3 DNA is TGTGCCAGCAGCCCTATCGGGGGGGCTGTCAATGAGCAGTTCTTC. Its protein is CASSPIGGAVNEQFF.

The V gene is TRBV7-6, the J gene TRBJ2-2, with 7 positions matching TRBD1. This CDR3 is 15 amino acids long. Trimming at V came to 3 bases and at J to 3 bases, leaving 4 bases not matched to a gene. Germline CDR1 reads SGHVS; CDR2 reads FNYEAQ. CDR3: CASSFRDSYTGELFF. For the CDR3, the DNA is TGTGCCAGCAGCTTCCGGGACAGTTACACCGGGGAGCTGTTTTTT.

V usage is TRBV6-1 and J usage is TRBJ2-7; 9 nucleotides align to TRBD2. Germline CDR1 MNHNS, CDR2 SASEGT. This CDR3 comprises 15 residues. Trimming at V came to 6 bases and at J to 2 bases, leaving 8 bases not matched to a gene. The CDR3 loop reads CASRMGLASTYEQYF. The CDR3 DNA sequence: TGTGCCAGCAGGATGGGACTAGCCTCCACCTACGAGCAGTACTTC.

V gene TRBV13 combines with J gene TRBJ2-7; 8 bases are a match to TRBD2. J gave up 0 bases and V 1 base, and 2 bases lay outside the gene matches. This CDR3 is built from 15 residues. Germline CDR1 and CDR2: PRHDT and FYEKMQ (reference sequence). For the CDR3, the DNA is TGTGCCAGCAGCTTAGAAGCGGGAGACTCCTACGAGCAGTACTTC. This translates into CASSLEAGDSYEQYF.

This chain links TRBV20-1 with TRBJ2-5; D unclear. The CDR3 has 11 amino acids. Trimming pared 6 bases from V and 5 bases from J, leaving 10 bases between. The V gene's germline CDR1 is DFQATT and CDR2 SNEGSKA (reference sequence). CDR3: CSAPRAETQYF. The DNA of the CDR3 is TGCAGTGCCCCCCGTGCGGAGACCCAGTACTTC.